These 6 T cell receptor beta chains were all obtained from the same sample, sequenced in a study of CD8 T cells in ankylosing spondylitis (TCRdb year 2017). Broad study findings and their caveats: Blood from ankylosing spondylitis patients appeared to be characterized by a TCR beta motif made up of fewer than ten highly homologous amino acid variants.

These receptors have no known antigen. The library was built by means of 5' RACE. Instrument on record: Illumina HiSeq 2500. The raw public reads went through TCRdb reprocessing: fastp at Q25, MiXCR clone calling, in-frame beta chains kept. Every CDR3 protein is listed once, alongside the most common genes and DNA of its rows. The sample table contains roughly 370,000 distinct CDR3 sequences; only one count was recorded for approximately 20% of them. The top ten clones comprise about a sixth of the sample. Sequenced: blood, either unsorted or a sorted T cell fraction (not recorded which). The receptors shown here come from a male donor with ankylosing spondylitis.

This sequence joins TRBV4-3 and TRBJ2-5; maybe TRBD1 (5 bases). Trimming took 0 bases from V and 4 from J, leaving 15 bases between them. Germline lookup yields CDR1 LGHNA and CDR2 YSLEER. The CDR3 length is 16 residues. CDR3 nucleotides: TGCGCCAGCAGCCAAGATGGTTGGCAGGGCGTAGAGACCCAGTACTTC. Translating it yields CASSQDGWQGVETQYF.

This clonotype was seen only a few times. The chain has TRBV10-2 and TRBJ2-2, with D unresolved. With 4 bases removed from V and 3 bases from J, the gap between germline ends came to 9 bases. Germline CDR1 reads WSHSY; CDR2 reads SAAADI. CDR3 size: 14 residues. CDR3 region: CASSVLSYTGELFF. Here the CDR3 DNA reads TGCGCCAGCAGTGTACTTTCCTACACCGGGGAGCTGTTTTTT.

This clonotype was seen a handful of times. DNA of the CDR3: TGTGCCACAAACTTACAGGGTCGCGACACTGAAGCTTTCTTT. This sequence encodes CATNLQGRDTEAFF. The V and J genes are TRBV18 and TRBJ1-1; possible D gene TRBD1, 6 bases. The CDR3 is 14 amino acids. Germline CDR1 and CDR2: KGHSH and LQKENI. The ends were cut back, 10 bases at V and 3 bases at J, with 18 bases in the middle.

The CDR3 DNA is TGCAGTGCTAGAGTGGCGGAAGAGACCCAGTACTTC. Translated, it gives CSARVAEETQYF. The chain combines TRBV20-1 with TRBJ2-5; D unclear. V was pared by 1 base and J by 3 bases, with 6 bases between. This CDR3 comprises 12 residues. The V gene's germline CDR1 is DFQATT and CDR2 SNEGSKA (reference sequence).

This clonotype was counted between two and nine times. The gene calls are TRBV20-1 and TRBJ2-7; the D gene could be TRBD1 or TRBD2 (5 bases each). The length of the CDR3 is 13 residues. The V end was cut by 6 bases, the J end by 6 bases, with 18 bases between. The germline V gene has CDR1 DFQATT and CDR2 SNEGSKA (reference sequence). This CDR3 reads CSAAPVSGGEQYF. The DNA for the CDR3 is TGCAGTGCCGCCCCGGTGAGTGGGGGCGAGCAGTACTTC.

The chain is built from TRBV6-1 and TRBJ1-1; D is unclear. Trimming removed 5 bases at V and 7 bases at J, with 17 bases between. The CDR3 spans 14 residues. Germline V gene data show CDR1 as MNHNS and CDR2 as SASEGT. This chain's CDR3 is CASSKPSPEGEAFF. In DNA form, the CDR3 reads TGTGCCAGCAGTAAACCTAGTCCCGAAGGTGAAGCTTTCTTT.